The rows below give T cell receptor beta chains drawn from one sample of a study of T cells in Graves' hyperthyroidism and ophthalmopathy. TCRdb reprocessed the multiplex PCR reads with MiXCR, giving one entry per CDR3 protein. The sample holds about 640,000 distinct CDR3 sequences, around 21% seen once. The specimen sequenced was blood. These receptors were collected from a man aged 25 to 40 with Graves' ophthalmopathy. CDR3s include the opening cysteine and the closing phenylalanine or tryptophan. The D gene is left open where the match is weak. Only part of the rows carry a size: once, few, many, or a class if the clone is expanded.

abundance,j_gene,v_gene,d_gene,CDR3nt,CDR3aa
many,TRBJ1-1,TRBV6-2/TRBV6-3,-,TGTGCCAGCAGCAACTCCCAGCTAAGAACAATGAACACTGAAGCTTTCTTT,CASSNSQLRTMNTEAFF
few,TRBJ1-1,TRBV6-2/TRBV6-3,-,TGTGCCAGCAACGTGGGTGGGAACACTGAAGCTTTCTTT,CASNVGGNTEAFF
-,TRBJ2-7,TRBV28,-,TGTGCCAGCAGTTTCTTTTCCCTCGAGCAGTACTTC,CASSFFSLEQYF
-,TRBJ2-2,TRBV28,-,TGTGCCAGCAGTTTACGCAGGGCGTACACCGGGGAGCTGTTTTTT,CASSLRRAYTGELFF
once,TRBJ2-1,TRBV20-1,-,TGCAGTGCTAGAAGGCGGGGAGCCATCAATGAGCAGTTCTTC,CSARRRGAINEQFF
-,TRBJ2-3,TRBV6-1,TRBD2,TGTGCCACCGTAGCGGGAGTCAGCGATACGCAGTATTTT,CATVAGVSDTQYF
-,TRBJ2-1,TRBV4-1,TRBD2,TGCGCCAGCAGCCAAGTTGTCACTAGCGGATACAATGAGCAGTTCTTC,CASSQVVTSGYNEQFF
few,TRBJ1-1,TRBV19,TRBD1,TGTGCCAGTAGTCCGTCCCGGGACAGGGGGCAGAAGACTGAAGCTTTCTTT,CASSPSRDRGQKTEAFF
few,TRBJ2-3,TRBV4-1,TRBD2,TGCGCCAGCAGCCAGGCGTCCGGGACTAGCGTCCCAGATACGCAGTATTTT,CASSQASGTSVPDTQYF
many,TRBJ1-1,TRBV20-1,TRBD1,TGCAGTGCTAGTAGGGGACAGGCGAACACTGAAGCTTTCTTT,CSASRGQANTEAFF
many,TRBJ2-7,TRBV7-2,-,TGTGCCAGCAGCCGAACAGTGGTGATGGGCGAGCAGTACTTC,CASSRTVVMGEQYF